Listed below are T cell receptor beta chains from one sample, sequenced in a study of blood T cell repertoires in COVID-19. TCRdb's table, derived via immunoSEQ multiplex PCR, lists solely in-frame clones and lacks some. The profile shows approximately 240,000 clones, approximately 92% of them singletons. Sequenced: PBMCs or T cells enriched from blood (not recorded which). The receptors shown here come from a woman aged 18 to 35 in a cohort exposed to, infected with or recovered from COVID-19 (not recorded which). Both conserved end residues are part of each CDR3. A D gene is named only where the DNA matches it firmly. Clone size is stated in some rows and not others, as once, few, many or a class when expanded.

j_call	v_call	d_call	clone_size	cdr3_aa	cdr3_nt
TRBJ1-6	TRBV7-2	.	.	CASSARHISPLHF	TGTGCCAGCAGCGCCCGACACATTTCACCCCTCCACTTT
TRBJ1-6	TRBV2	TRBD1	.	CASSWDRGNSPLHF	TGTGCCAGCAGTTGGGACAGGGGGAATTCACCCCTCCACTTT
TRBJ2-7	TRBV10-3	.	.	CAITPSEGGRRYEQYF	TGTGCCATCACCCCCAGCGAGGGGGGGCGCAGGTACGAGCAGTACTTC
TRBJ2-2	TRBV5-4	.	.	CASTRMSANTGELFF	TGTGCCAGCACTCGGATGAGCGCGAACACCGGGGAGCTGTTTTTT
TRBJ1-1	TRBV10-1	TRBD1	.	CASSGQGETEAFF	TGCGCCAGCAGTGGACAGGGGGAGACTGAAGCTTTCTTT
TRBJ1-1	TRBV5-4	.	.	CASSFAAESEAFF	TGTGCCAGCAGCTTCGCCGCAGAAAGTGAAGCTTTCTTT
TRBJ2-1	TRBV6-1	TRBD2	.	CASSDLGLARFYNEQFF	TGTGCCAGCAGTGATCTGGGACTAGCGAGATTTTACAATGAGCAGTTCTTC
TRBJ1-3	TRBV28	TRBD1	.	CASVFRDRVDTIYF	TGTGCCAGTGTTTTTAGGGACAGGGTTGACACCATATATTTT
TRBJ1-1	TRBV7-6	.	.	CASSPREGLRTEAFF	TGTGCCAGCAGCCCAAGGGAGGGATTGAGGACTGAAGCTTTCTTT
TRBJ2-7	TRBV7-6	.	.	CASSLAGTANEQYF	TGTGCCAGCAGCTTAGCCGGGACTGCTAACGAGCAGTACTTC
TRBJ2-1	TRBV5-4	.	.	CASGFDTPDNEQFF	TGTGCCAGCGGATTCGACACCCCCGACAATGAGCAGTTCTTC
TRBJ1-2	TRBV7-9	TRBD1	once	CASSLGGQGDGYTF	TGTGCCAGCAGCTTAGGAGGGCAGGGGGACGGCTACACCTTC